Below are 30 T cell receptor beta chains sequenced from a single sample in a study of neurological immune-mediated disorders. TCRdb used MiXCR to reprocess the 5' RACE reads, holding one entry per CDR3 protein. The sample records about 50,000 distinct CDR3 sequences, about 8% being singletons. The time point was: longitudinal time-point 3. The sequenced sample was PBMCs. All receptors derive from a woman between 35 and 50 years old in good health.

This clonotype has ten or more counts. The CDR3 protein is CASSLANLVPLNTEAFF. CDR3 in DNA: TGTGCCAGCAGCTTAGCGAACTTGGTCCCTCTGAACACTGAAGCTTTCTTT. The V and J genes are TRBV7-2 and TRBJ1-1, with D unclear. CDR3 length equals 17 residues. Trimming stripped 0 bases from V and 0 bases from J, with 14 bases between. Looked up from germline, CDR1 is SGHTA and CDR2 is FQGNSA. The entire variable domain, with the rest obtained from reference TRBV7-2 and TRBJ1-1, is as follows: GAGVSQSPSNKVTEKGKDVELRCDPISGHTALYWYRQSLGQGLEFLIYFQGNSAPDKSGLPSDRFSAERTGGSVSTLTIQRTQQEDSAVYLCASSLANLVPLNTEAFFGQGTRLTVV.

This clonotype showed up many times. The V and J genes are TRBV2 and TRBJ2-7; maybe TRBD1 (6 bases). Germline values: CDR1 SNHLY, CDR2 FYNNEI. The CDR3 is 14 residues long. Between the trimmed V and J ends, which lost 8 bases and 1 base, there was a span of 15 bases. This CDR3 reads CASRSPGESYEQYF. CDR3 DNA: TGTGCCAGCCGCAGTCCAGGGGAATCCTACGAGCAGTACTTC.

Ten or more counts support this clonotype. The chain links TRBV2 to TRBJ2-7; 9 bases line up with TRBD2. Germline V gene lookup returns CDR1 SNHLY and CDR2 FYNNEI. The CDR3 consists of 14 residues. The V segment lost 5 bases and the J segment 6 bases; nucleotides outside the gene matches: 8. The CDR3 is CASSISGRGLEQYF. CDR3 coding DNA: TGTGCCAGCAGTATTAGCGGGAGAGGTCTCGAGCAGTACTTC.

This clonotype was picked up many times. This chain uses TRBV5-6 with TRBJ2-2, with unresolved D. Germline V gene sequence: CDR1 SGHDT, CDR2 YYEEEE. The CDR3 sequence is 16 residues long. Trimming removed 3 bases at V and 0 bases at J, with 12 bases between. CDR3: CASSSTPYSNTGELFF. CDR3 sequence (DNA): TGTGCCAGCAGCTCGACACCATACTCGAACACCGGGGAGCTGTTTTTT.

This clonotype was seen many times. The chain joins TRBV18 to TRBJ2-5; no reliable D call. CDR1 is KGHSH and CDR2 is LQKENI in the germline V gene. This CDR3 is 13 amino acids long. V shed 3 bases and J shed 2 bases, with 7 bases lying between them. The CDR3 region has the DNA TGTGCCAGCTCACCTGCGGTACAAGAGACCCAGTACTTC. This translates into CASSPAVQETQYF.

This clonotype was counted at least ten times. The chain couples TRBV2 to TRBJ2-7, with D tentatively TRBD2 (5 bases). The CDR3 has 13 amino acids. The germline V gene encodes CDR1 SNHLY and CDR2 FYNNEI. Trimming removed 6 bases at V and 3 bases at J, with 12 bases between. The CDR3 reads CASRTTSLYEQYF. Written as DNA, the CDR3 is TGTGCCAGCAGGACTACCTCACTCTACGAGCAGTACTTC.

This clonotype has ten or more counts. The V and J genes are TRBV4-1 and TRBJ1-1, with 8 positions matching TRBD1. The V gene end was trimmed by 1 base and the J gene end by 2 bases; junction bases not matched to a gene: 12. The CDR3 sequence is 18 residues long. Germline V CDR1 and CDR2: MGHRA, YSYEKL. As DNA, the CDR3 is TGCGCCAGCAGCCAAGCGACAACCGGGACAGGATTAAACACTGAAGCTTTCTTT. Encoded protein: CASSQATTGTGLNTEAFF.

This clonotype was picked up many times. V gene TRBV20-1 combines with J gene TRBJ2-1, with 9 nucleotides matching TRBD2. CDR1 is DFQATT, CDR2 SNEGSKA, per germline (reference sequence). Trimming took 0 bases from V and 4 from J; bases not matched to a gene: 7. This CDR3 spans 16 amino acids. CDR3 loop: CSARDGTSGSYNEQFF. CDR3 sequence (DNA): TGCAGTGCTAGAGATGGCACTAGCGGGTCATACAATGAGCAGTTCTTC.

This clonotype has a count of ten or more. CDR3 residues: CASSLRGLSYGYTF. The CDR3 nucleotides read TGTGCCAGCAGTTTAAGGGGATTGTCTTATGGCTACACCTTC. The chain joins TRBV12-3 or TRBV12-4 to TRBJ1-2, with a weak D call TRBD1 (5 bases). V was pared by 2 bases and J by 5 bases, with 12 bases between. The CDR3 extends over 14 amino acids.

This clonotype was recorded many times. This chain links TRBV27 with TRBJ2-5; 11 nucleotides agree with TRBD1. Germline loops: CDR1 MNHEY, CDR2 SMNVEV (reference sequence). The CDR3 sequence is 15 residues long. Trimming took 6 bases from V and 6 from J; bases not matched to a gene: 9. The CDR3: CASSKGQGGLKTQYF. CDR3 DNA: TGTGCCAGCAGCAAGGGACAGGGGGGCTTGAAGACCCAGTACTTC.

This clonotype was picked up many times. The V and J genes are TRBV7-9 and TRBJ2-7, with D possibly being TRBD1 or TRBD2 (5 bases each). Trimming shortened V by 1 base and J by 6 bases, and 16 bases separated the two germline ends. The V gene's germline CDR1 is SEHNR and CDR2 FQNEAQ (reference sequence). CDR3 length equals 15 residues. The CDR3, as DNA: TGTGCCAGCAGCTTAGTTTATGGTCCAGGGAGCGAGCAGTACTTC. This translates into CASSLVYGPGSEQYF.

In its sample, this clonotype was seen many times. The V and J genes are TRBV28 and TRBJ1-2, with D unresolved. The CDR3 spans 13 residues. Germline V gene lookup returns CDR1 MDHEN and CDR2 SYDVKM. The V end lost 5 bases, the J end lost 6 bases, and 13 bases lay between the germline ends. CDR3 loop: CASSAGVSNGYTF. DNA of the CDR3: TGTGCCAGCAGTGCCGGCGTCTCGAATGGCTACACCTTC.

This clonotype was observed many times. This CDR3 is CASSPGADTYGYTF. In DNA, the CDR3 is TGTGCCAGCAGCCCCGGGGCGGACACCTATGGCTACACCTTC. This sequence joins TRBV7-8 and TRBJ1-2; possibly TRBD1 for D (5 bases). The length of the CDR3 is 14 residues. The V end was cut by 5 bases, the J end by 4 bases, with 14 bases between. Germline V gives CDR1 SGHVS, CDR2 FQNEAQ.

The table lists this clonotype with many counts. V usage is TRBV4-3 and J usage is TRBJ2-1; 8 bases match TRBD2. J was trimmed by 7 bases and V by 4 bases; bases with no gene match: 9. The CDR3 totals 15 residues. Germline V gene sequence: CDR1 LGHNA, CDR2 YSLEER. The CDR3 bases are TGCGCCAGCAGCCCCCCGGGACTAGGAGTTAATGAGCAGTTCTTC. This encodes CASSPPGLGVNEQFF.

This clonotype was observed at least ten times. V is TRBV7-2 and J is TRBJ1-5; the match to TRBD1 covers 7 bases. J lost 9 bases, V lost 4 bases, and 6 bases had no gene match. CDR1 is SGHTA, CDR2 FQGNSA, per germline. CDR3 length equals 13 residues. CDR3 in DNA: TGTGCCAGCAGCTCTGGACAGGTTTCGCCCCAGCATTTT. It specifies CASSSGQVSPQHF.

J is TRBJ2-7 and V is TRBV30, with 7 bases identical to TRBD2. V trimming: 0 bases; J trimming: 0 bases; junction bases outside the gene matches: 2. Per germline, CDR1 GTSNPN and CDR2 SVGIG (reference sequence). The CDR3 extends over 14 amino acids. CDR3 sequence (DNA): TGTGCCTGGAGTGTAGGCGGGAGCTCCTACGAGCAGTACTTC. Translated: CAWSVGGSSYEQYF.

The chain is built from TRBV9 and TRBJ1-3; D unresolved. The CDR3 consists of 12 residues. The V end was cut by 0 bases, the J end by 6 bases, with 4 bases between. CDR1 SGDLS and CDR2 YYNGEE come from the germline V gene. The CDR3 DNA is TGTGCCAGCAGCGTAGTTGAAAACACCATATATTTT. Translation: CASSVVENTIYF. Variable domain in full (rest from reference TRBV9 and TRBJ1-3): DSGVTQTPKHLITATGQRVTLRCSPRSGDLSVYWYQQSLDQGLQFLIQYYNGEERAKGNILERFSAQQFPDLHSELNLSSLELGDSALYFCASSVVENTIYFGEGSWLTVV.

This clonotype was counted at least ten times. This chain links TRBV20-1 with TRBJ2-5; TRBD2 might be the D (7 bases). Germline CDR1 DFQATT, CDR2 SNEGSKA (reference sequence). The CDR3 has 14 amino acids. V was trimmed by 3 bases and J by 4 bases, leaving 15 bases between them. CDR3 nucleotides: TGCAGTGCTAGGGGTGGGGGGGCTGGAGAGACCCAGTACTTC. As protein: CSARGGGAGETQYF.

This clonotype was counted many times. In nucleotides, the CDR3 is TGTGCCACCAGCAGAGTTGGAGGGAGGGCTGCAGATACGCAGTATTTT. Its protein is CATSRVGGRAADTQYF. The chain couples TRBV15 to TRBJ2-3; 7 bases are a match to TRBD2. V was clipped by 1 base and J by 4 bases; unmatched bases: 8. The CDR3 spans 16 residues. Per germline, CDR1 LNHNV and CDR2 YYDKDF (reference sequence). The variable domain in full, with the rest retrieved from reference TRBV15 and TRBJ2-3, is DAMVIQNPRYQVTQFGKPVTLSCSQTLNHNVMYWYQQKSSQAPKLLFHYYDKDFNNEADTPDNFQSRRPNTSFCFLDIRSPGLGDTAMYLCATSRVGGRAADTQYFGPGTRLTVL.

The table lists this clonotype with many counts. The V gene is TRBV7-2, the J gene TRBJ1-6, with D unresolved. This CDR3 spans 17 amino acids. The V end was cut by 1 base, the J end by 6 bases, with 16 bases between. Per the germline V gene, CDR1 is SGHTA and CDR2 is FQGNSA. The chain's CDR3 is CASSLDWYSGANSPLHF. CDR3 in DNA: TGTGCCAGCAGCTTAGATTGGTACAGTGGCGCTAATTCACCCCTCCACTTT.

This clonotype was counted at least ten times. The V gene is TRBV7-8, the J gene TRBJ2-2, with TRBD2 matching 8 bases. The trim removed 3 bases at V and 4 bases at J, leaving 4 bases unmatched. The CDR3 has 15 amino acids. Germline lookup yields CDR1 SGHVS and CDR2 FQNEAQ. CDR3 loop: CASSFSGSGTGELFF. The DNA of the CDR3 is TGTGCCAGCAGCTTCAGCGGGAGCGGCACCGGGGAGCTGTTTTTT.

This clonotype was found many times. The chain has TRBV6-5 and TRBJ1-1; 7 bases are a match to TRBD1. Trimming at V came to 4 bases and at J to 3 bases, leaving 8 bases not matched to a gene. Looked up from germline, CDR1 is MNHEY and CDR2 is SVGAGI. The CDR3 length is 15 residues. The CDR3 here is CASSSPAGGYTEAFF. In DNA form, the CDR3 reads TGTGCCAGCAGTTCACCTGCAGGGGGGTACACTGAAGCTTTCTTT.

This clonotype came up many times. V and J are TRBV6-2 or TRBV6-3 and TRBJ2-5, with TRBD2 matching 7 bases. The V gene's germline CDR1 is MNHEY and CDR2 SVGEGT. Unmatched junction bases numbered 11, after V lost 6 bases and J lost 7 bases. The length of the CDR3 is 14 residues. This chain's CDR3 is CASSLERGVATQYF. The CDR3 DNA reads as TGTGCCAGCAGCTTGGAGCGGGGAGTTGCGACCCAGTACTTC.

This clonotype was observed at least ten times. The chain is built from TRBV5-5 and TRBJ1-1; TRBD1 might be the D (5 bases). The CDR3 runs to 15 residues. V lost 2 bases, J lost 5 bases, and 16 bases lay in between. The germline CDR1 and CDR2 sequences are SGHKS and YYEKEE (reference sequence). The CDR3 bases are TGTGCCAGCAGCTTATCGCGAGGCCAGGGAACTGAAGCTTTCTTT. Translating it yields CASSLSRGQGTEAFF.

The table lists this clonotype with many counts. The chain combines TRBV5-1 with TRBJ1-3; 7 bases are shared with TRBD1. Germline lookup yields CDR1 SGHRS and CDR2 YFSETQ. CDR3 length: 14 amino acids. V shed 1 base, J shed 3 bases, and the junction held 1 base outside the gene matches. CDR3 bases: TGCGCCAGCAGCTTGACAGGGGATGGAAACACCATATATTTT. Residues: CASSLTGDGNTIYF. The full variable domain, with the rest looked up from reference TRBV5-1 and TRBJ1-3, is KAGVTQTPRYLIKTRGQQVTLSCSPISGHRSVSWYQQTPGQGLQFLFEYFSETQRNKGNFPGRFSGRQFSNSRSEMNVSTLELGDSALYLCASSLTGDGNTIYFGEGSWLTVV.

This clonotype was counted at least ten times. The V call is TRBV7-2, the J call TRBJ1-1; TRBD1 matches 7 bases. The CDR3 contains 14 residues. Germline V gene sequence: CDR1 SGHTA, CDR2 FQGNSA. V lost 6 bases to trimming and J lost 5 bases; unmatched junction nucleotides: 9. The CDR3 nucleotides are TGTGCCAGCAGATTCGACAGGGAGGATACTGAAGCTTTCTTT. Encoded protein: CASRFDREDTEAFF. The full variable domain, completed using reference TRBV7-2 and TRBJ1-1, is GAGVSQSPSNKVTEKGKDVELRCDPISGHTALYWYRQSLGQGLEFLIYFQGNSAPDKSGLPSDRFSAERTGGSVSTLTIQRTQQEDSAVYLCASRFDREDTEAFFGQGTRLTVV.

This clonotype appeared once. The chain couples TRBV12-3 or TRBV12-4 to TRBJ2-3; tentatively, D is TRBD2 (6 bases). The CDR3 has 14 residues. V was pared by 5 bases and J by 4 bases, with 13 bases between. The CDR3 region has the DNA TGTGCCAGCAGTCCCGCCCGCGGGGCAGATACGCAGTATTTT. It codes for CASSPARGADTQYF.

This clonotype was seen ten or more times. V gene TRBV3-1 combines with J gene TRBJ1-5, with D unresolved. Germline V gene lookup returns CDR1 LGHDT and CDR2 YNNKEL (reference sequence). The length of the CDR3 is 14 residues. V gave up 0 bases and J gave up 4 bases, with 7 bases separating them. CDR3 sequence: CASSQEGSNQPQHF. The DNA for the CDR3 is TGTGCCAGCAGCCAAGAGGGCAGTAATCAGCCCCAGCATTTT.

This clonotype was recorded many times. The CDR3 protein is CATSDLIRVGTPNTGELFF. The CDR3, as DNA: TGTGCCACCAGTGATTTAATCAGGGTCGGGACACCGAACACCGGGGAGCTGTTTTTT. The chain is built from TRBV24-1 and TRBJ2-2; TRBD1 might be the D (6 bases). V was clipped by 1 base and J by 0 bases, with 17 bases between them. Germline V gene lookup returns CDR1 KGHDR and CDR2 SFDVKD. The CDR3 spans 19 residues.

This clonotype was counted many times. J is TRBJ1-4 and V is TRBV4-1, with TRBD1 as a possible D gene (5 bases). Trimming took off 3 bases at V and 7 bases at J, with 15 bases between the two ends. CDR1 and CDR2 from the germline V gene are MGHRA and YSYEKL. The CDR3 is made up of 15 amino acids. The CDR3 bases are TGCGCCAGCAGCCACTCCGGGACCGTGGGTGAAAAACTGTTTTTT. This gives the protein CASSHSGTVGEKLFF.